Listed below are T cell receptor beta chains from one sample, sequenced in a study of cytomegalovirus exposure and HLA in healthy donors. TCRdb's table, derived via immunoSEQ multiplex PCR, lists solely in-frame clones and lacks some. The repertoire includes roughly 140,000 clones, over 70% of them detected once, and 6.5% to 8% sits in the top ten. Sequences were obtained from PBMCs. These receptors originate from a middle-aged woman in good health and CMV-seropositive. The CDR3 runs from the conserved cysteine through the conserved F or W. The order of the fields is D gene, clone size, V gene, J gene, CDR3 protein, CDR3 DNA. A D gene is named only where the DNA matches it firmly. Clone sizes are given selectively: once, few, many, or a class where the clone is expanded.

d_call: NA
clone_size: NA
v_call: TRBV27
j_call: TRBJ1-1
cdr3_aa: CASSLTGPGTEAFF
cdr3_nt: TGTGCCAGCAGTTTAACAGGGCCGGGCACTGAAGCTTTCTTT

d_call: TRBD1
clone_size: NA
v_call: TRBV7-9
j_call: TRBJ1-3
cdr3_aa: CASSLMTGGSGNTIYF
cdr3_nt: TGTGCCAGCAGCTTGATGACAGGGGGCTCTGGAAACACCATATATTTT

d_call: NA
clone_size: NA
v_call: TRBV6-5
j_call: TRBJ1-1
cdr3_aa: CASSYPTGQAFF
cdr3_nt: TGTGCCAGCAGTTACCCAACAGGGCAAGCTTTCTTT

d_call: NA
clone_size: once
v_call: TRBV5-1
j_call: TRBJ1-2
cdr3_aa: CASSLVYRDGYTF
cdr3_nt: TGCGCCAGCAGCTTGGTGTACAGGGATGGCTACACCTTC

d_call: NA
clone_size: NA
v_call: TRBV18
j_call: TRBJ1-5
cdr3_aa: CASSPHDRQPQHF
cdr3_nt: TGTGCCAGCTCACCACATGACAGACAGCCCCAGCATTTT

d_call: TRBD2
clone_size: NA
v_call: TRBV5-4
j_call: TRBJ2-1
cdr3_aa: CASSFGSGGHNEQFF
cdr3_nt: TGTGCCAGCAGCTTCGGTAGCGGGGGCCACAATGAGCAGTTCTTC

d_call: NA
clone_size: NA
v_call: TRBV2
j_call: TRBJ1-4
cdr3_aa: CASSGQGGEKLFF
cdr3_nt: TGTGCCAGCAGTGGTCAGGGAGGTGAAAAACTGTTTTTT

d_call: TRBD1
clone_size: few
v_call: TRBV5-6
j_call: TRBJ2-3
cdr3_aa: CASSLWDRDTDTQYF
cdr3_nt: TGTGCCAGCAGCCTGTGGGACAGAGACACAGATACGCAGTATTTT

d_call: NA
clone_size: once
v_call: TRBV19
j_call: TRBJ1-5
cdr3_aa: CASSYREVNQPQHF
cdr3_nt: TGTGCCAGTAGTTACCGGGAAGTCAATCAGCCCCAGCATTTT

d_call: NA
clone_size: NA
v_call: TRBV6-5
j_call: TRBJ2-1
cdr3_aa: CASSYSIASPNEQFF
cdr3_nt: TGTGCCAGCAGTTACTCGATTGCTAGCCCCAATGAGCAGTTCTTC

d_call: NA
clone_size: NA
v_call: TRBV2
j_call: TRBJ1-2
cdr3_aa: CASTLARGNEDGYTF
cdr3_nt: TGTGCCAGCACCCTGGCCCGGGGGAATGAGGATGGCTACACCTTC

d_call: NA
clone_size: NA
v_call: TRBV21-1
j_call: TRBJ2-7
cdr3_aa: CASRTLRTGETYEQYF
cdr3_nt: TGTGCCAGCAGGACCCTTAGGACAGGAGAAACCTACGAGCAGTACTTC

d_call: TRBD1
clone_size: NA
v_call: TRBV9
j_call: TRBJ1-1
cdr3_aa: CASSAADRGKTEAFF
cdr3_nt: TGTGCCAGCAGCGCGGCGGACAGGGGAAAAACTGAAGCTTTCTTT

d_call: NA
clone_size: NA
v_call: TRBV4-1
j_call: TRBJ2-7
cdr3_aa: CASSEAGPYEQYF
cdr3_nt: TGCGCCAGCAGCGAAGCCGGTCCCTACGAGCAGTACTTC

d_call: TRBD1
clone_size: NA
v_call: TRBV18
j_call: TRBJ2-5
cdr3_aa: CASSPRQGAPSGVQETQYF
cdr3_nt: TGTGCCAGCTCACCAAGACAGGGGGCTCCTAGTGGGGTTCAAGAGACCCAGTACTTC

d_call: TRBD2
clone_size: few
v_call: TRBV2
j_call: TRBJ2-7
cdr3_aa: CATTRGGSYEQYF
cdr3_nt: TGTGCCACCACCCGGGGGGGCTCCTACGAGCAGTACTTC

d_call: NA
clone_size: NA
v_call: TRBV5-1
j_call: TRBJ2-2
cdr3_aa: CASSLDSLNTGELFF
cdr3_nt: TGCGCCAGCAGCTTGGACTCTCTGAACACCGGGGAGCTGTTTTTT

d_call: NA
clone_size: NA
v_call: TRBV4-2
j_call: TRBJ2-2
cdr3_aa: CASSPKISGTGELFF
cdr3_nt: TGTGCCAGCAGCCCCAAGATTTCGGGTACCGGGGAGCTGTTTTTT

d_call: TRBD2
clone_size: NA
v_call: TRBV4-1
j_call: TRBJ2-5
cdr3_aa: CASSQDLYSGGPKETQYF
cdr3_nt: TGCGCCAGCAGCCAAGATCTTTATAGCGGGGGGCCTAAAGAGACCCAGTACTTC

d_call: NA
clone_size: NA
v_call: TRBV7-2
j_call: TRBJ1-2
cdr3_aa: CASDSRSGNYGYTF
cdr3_nt: TGTGCCAGTGATTCCAGGTCGGGGAACTATGGCTACACCTTC

d_call: TRBD2
clone_size: NA
v_call: TRBV30
j_call: TRBJ2-1
cdr3_aa: CACTSGGSNEQFF
cdr3_nt: TGTGCCTGCACTAGCGGGGGGTCCAATGAGCAGTTCTTC

d_call: NA
clone_size: NA
v_call: TRBV6-1
j_call: TRBJ2-3
cdr3_aa: CASSEGTVRDTQYF
cdr3_nt: TGTGCCAGCAGTGAAGGGACTGTTAGAGATACGCAGTATTTT

d_call: TRBD1
clone_size: NA
v_call: TRBV18
j_call: TRBJ1-1
cdr3_aa: CASSPHRGMNTEAFF
cdr3_nt: TGTGCCAGCTCACCCCACAGGGGGATGAACACTGAAGCTTTCTTT

d_call: NA
clone_size: once
v_call: TRBV18
j_call: TRBJ1-6
cdr3_aa: CASSGGNSPLHF
cdr3_nt: TGTGCCAGCTCTGGGGGGAATTCACCCCTCCACTTT

d_call: TRBD1
clone_size: NA
v_call: TRBV5-1
j_call: TRBJ2-2
cdr3_aa: CASRSDRAGGELFF
cdr3_nt: TGCGCCAGCAGATCCGACAGGGCCGGCGGGGAGCTGTTTTTT

d_call: NA
clone_size: NA
v_call: TRBV9
j_call: TRBJ2-1
cdr3_aa: CASSVDPLAGNEQFF
cdr3_nt: TGTGCCAGCAGCGTAGACCCTCTGGCGGGCAATGAGCAGTTCTTC

d_call: NA
clone_size: NA
v_call: TRBV7-9
j_call: TRBJ2-1
cdr3_aa: CASSFGGQFF
cdr3_nt: TGTGCCAGCAGCTTTGGAGGACAGTTCTTC